This T cell receptor beta chain was identified during a study of shared clonotypes between healthy human individuals (dated by TCRdb to 2020 to 2022). For context, the study as a whole: The cohort comprised two women and a few men aged 18 to 49 years. For each donor, CD4 naive and CD4 memory were each given three plates, CD8 naive was given two plates, and CD8 memory was given one plate. Blood TCR repertoires of roughly five healthy adults were deeply sequenced to estimate repertoire size and the extent of clonotype sharing between individuals. To increase sequencing depth and limit assay-specific biases, TCR repertoire library preparation and sequencing were carried out by different laboratories using diverse techniques. Leukapheresis yielded between about 0.85 and 9.5 billion PBMCs per donor. Results and caveats for the whole study, not just this receptor: Larger estimated clonotype richness was generally found for naive subsets than for memory subsets. Incomplete sequencing was indicated by rarefaction of sorted-subset datasets, despite the large sequencing depth. Sharing across a few donors was observed for around 5% of naive CD4, less than 4% of naive CD8, 2% to 2.5% of memory CD4, and roughly 0.4% of memory CD8 clonotypes. Compared with non-shared clonotypes, the clonotypes found in all four sorted-subset donors had higher generation probabilities. Pairwise subsampling indicated that sequencing depth was expected to affect the degree of clonotype sharing among donors. Sampling was restricted to blood, and TCR repertoires in tissues likely differ from the TCR repertoires found in blood. Because the study included only a small number of donors, the genetic and exposure-history diversity represented was limited.

The CDR3 has 15 amino acids, counting the end cysteine and phenylalanine. Kept here is only the CDR3 DNA, which spans 45 bases and is read in frame from base 1. CDR1 and CDR2 (LNHDA, SQIVND) derive from the germline V gene (reference sequence). Trimming at the junction amounts to 6 bases on V and 3 bases on J, and the germline ends lie 14 bases apart. In the case of this clone: Its cognate antigen has yet to be identified. Nothing much larger sits one base from this clone, and base qualities are not available.

Donors were healthy HIV-negative adults with no recently reported acute infections or vaccinations. Only Caucasian adults living in Nashville, Tennessee, USA were represented among the donors. CD4+ T cells were enriched through magnetic negative selection, after which naive cells were positively selected on CD45RA and the remaining negative fraction served as the memory subset. Blood was obtained by leukapheresis, after which PBMCs were separated by Ficoll-Histopaque density gradient centrifugation and cryopreserved in liquid nitrogen vapor phase. Purity and quantity of every magnetically sorted T cell population were checked by analytical flow cytometry. Genomic DNA was isolated from every sorted fraction and measured by UV absorbance on a Nanodrop 2000c. Using the deep immunoSEQ assay, multiplex PCR amplified TCR CDR3 regions from genomic DNA. Genomic DNA extracted from each cell subset was distributed evenly over all wells of several immunoSEQ 96-well plates, and each plate served as one replicate. Each replicate PCR for sorted subsets received roughly 200 ng genomic DNA, equal to some 32,000 T cell genomes. Purified libraries were quantified with a Qubit 3.0 fluorometer, sized on a Bioanalyzer 2100, and re-quantified with the KAPA Library Quantification kit. Every immunoSEQ 96-well plate was sequenced on a separate single-read 150-cycle Illumina NextSeq 550 flow cell. Per the source publication's procedure: Because the immunoSEQ output included only junctional sequences and no quality scores, the filtering could not be the same as the filtering used for full-length reads. Sequences were annotated with PyIR, a Python wrapper for IgBLAST v1.9, and V/J genes and CDR3 were assigned using IMGT germline references. Reads were filtered out if the reads had weak V/J assignments (E-value above 1e-6), no CDR3, stop codons, out-of-frame junctions, or ambiguous translated residues. V3J clonotypes were defined by identical inferred V gene, J gene, and CDR3 amino acid sequence. The percentage overlap between two repertoires was calculated by dividing the number of shared unique clonotypes by the size of the smaller repertoire. RTK rarefaction, the Chao1 estimator, and Recon v2.1 estimates of unobserved clonotypes were used to assess repertoire richness. Generation probabilities were computed with OLGA for all TCRbeta clonotypes obtained by the gDNA method from several donors. The immuneACCESS repertoire file appears here via TCRdb, limited to in-frame rearrangements. These files lack a portion of the clones; in checked studies, under half of the deficit traces to unresolved V genes, and the cause of the others is not known. V and J calls and clone size follow that table, whereas D and trimming were derived from the DNA. The sample table shows about 1 million clones, and about three quarters are seen once. Less than 1.5% of the sample is taken by the ten largest.

Sequencing was done on a sample of memory CD4+ T cells sorted from blood. The meaning of the sample's cell subset or site label: CD45RA-negative fraction. Here the chain combines TRBV19 and TRBJ1-4; no D segment can be confidently identified. The TCR originated in a man between 18 and 29 years old in good health. The DNA sequence follows: TGTGCCAGTAGGGGCGGAGGACGAGCTAATGAAAAACTGTTTTTT. It specifies CASRGGGRANEKLFF.